One and the same sample provided the 32 T cell receptor beta chains below, sequenced in a study of shared clonotypes between healthy human individuals. Generated by immunoSEQ multiplex PCR, the TCRdb table keeps only in-frame clones and is missing some. The data hold roughly 2,500,000 clones, with 93% observed a single time. The sequenced sample was naive CD4+ T cells from PBMCs. Subset: CD45RA+ positively selected. The receptors come from a man aged 18 to 30 in good health. Some clones in this sample may be carry-over from other donors' samples.

The chain uses TRBV28 and TRBJ2-6; the match to TRBD1 covers 10 bases. The germline V gene encodes CDR1 MDHEN and CDR2 SYDVKM. V shed 7 bases, J shed 2 bases, and the junction held 8 bases outside the gene matches. The CDR3 length is 17 residues. The CDR3 sequence: CASTQRQGAAGANVLTF. The DNA of the CDR3 is TGTGCCAGCACCCAACGACAGGGGGCAGCTGGGGCCAACGTCCTGACTTTC.

The chain is built from TRBV18 and TRBJ2-1; D gene ambiguous. Germline values: CDR1 KGHSH, CDR2 LQKENI. The CDR3 has 13 residues. V was trimmed by 7 bases and J by 0 bases, leaving 7 bases between them. CDR3 in DNA: TGTGCCAGCTGCCCCCCCTCCTACAATGAGCAGTTCTTC. The encoded protein is CASCPPSYNEQFF.

The CDR3 DNA reads TGTGCCAGCAGCTTAGGACCCGCGGGACCCTCGCGACGGCAGTACTTC. Protein product: CASSLGPAGPSRRQYF. V is TRBV7-2 and J is TRBJ2-7, with D maybe TRBD2 (6 bases). Germline V gives CDR1 SGHTA, CDR2 FQGNSA. Between the trimmed V and J ends, which lost 1 base and 9 bases, there was a span of 22 bases. This CDR3 contains 16 residues.

This sequence joins TRBV5-6 and TRBJ2-5, with D possibly TRBD1 on 5 matching bases. This CDR3 contains 15 residues. Trimming removed 0 bases at V and 4 bases at J, with 13 bases between. Looked up from germline, CDR1 is SGHDT and CDR2 is YYEEEE. The CDR3: CASSLGTGGRETQYF. Here the CDR3 DNA reads TGTGCCAGCAGCTTGGGTACAGGTGGGCGAGAGACCCAGTACTTC.

J is TRBJ2-1 and V is TRBV5-1; D is possibly TRBD1 or TRBD2 (5 bases each). Trimming stripped 4 bases from V and 8 bases from J, with 19 bases between. This CDR3 is 15 amino acids long. Germline loops: CDR1 SGHRS, CDR2 YFSETQ. The DNA for the CDR3 is TGCGCCAGCAGCACAGGCAGCGGCGATCATGATGAGCAGTTCTTC. Protein product: CASSTGSGDHDEQFF.

The V call is TRBV4-1, the J call TRBJ2-1; D may correspond to TRBD1 or TRBD2 (6 bases each). Trimming cost V 1 base and J 7 bases, with 23 bases left between them. CDR1 is MGHRA and CDR2 is YSYEKL in the germline V gene. This CDR3 is 18 amino acids long. CDR3 coding DNA: TGCGCCAGCAGCCAAGGACGGACAGTGGGGAGGTACGGGAATGAGCAGTTCTTC. It encodes CASSQGRTVGRYGNEQFF.

V and J are TRBV7-3 and TRBJ1-2; 7 bases fit TRBD1. After removal of 5 bases from V and 7 bases from J, the junction contained 13 bases not matched to a gene. The CDR3 spans 15 residues. Germline V gene lookup returns CDR1 SGHTA and CDR2 FQGTGA. The CDR3 DNA sequence: TGTGCCAGCAGCCGCCCGGGACAGCAGGTTCGTGGCTACACCTTC. As protein: CASSRPGQQVRGYTF.

In the case of this clone: Other DNA sequences of this sample code for an identical CDR3. V is TRBV7-3 and J is TRBJ2-2; D remains unclear. CDR1 and CDR2 from the germline V gene are SGHTA and FQGTGA. V dropped 5 bases and J dropped 4 bases, with 8 bases sitting between them. The CDR3 spans 13 residues. CDR3 sequence: CASSPSRTGELFF. DNA of the CDR3: TGTGCCAGCAGCCCTAGTCGCACCGGGGAGCTGTTTTTT.

The CDR3 nucleotides read TGTGCCAGCAGCCAAGATTCTGGGAACTACGAGCAGTACTTC. Its protein is CASSQDSGNYEQYF. The V call is TRBV14, the J call TRBJ2-7; unclear D gene. Germline V gene data show CDR1 as SGHDN and CDR2 as FVKESK. This CDR3 region has 14 residues. Trimming took 0 bases from V and 3 from J, leaving 9 bases between them.

CDR3 DNA: TGCGCCAGCAGCCAGGACCGGCCGGGGACTGAAGCTTTCTTT. Protein product: CASSQDRPGTEAFF. J is TRBJ1-1 and V is TRBV5-1; D unclear. V dropped 4 bases and J dropped 5 bases, with 15 bases sitting between them. Germline loops: CDR1 SGHRS, CDR2 YFSETQ. This CDR3 is 14 amino acids long.

This clone was observed a single time. Other DNA sequences in the sample encode the same CDR3. The chain uses TRBV7-8 and TRBJ1-5, with no clear D. This CDR3 is 16 amino acids long. Germline V gene sequence: CDR1 SGHVS, CDR2 FQNEAQ. V was clipped by 1 base and J by 0 bases, with 10 bases between them. The CDR3 reads CASSLEGPYSNQPQHF. The CDR3 region has the DNA TGTGCCAGCAGCTTAGAAGGGCCCTATAGCAATCAGCCCCAGCATTTT.

This sequence joins TRBV21-1 and TRBJ2-1; the table's TRBD2 call for D was not verified on the DNA. TRBV21-1 is shown as a pseudogene. This CDR3 is built from 17 residues. Here the CDR3 reads CASSKGYSRESGNEQFF. The CDR3, as DNA: TGTGCCAGCAGCAAAGGGTACTCGCGGGAGAGTGGCAATGAGCAGTTCTTC.

The V call is TRBV30, the J call TRBJ1-1, with D unclear. V lost 4 bases and J lost 0, with 9 bases in between. The CDR3 has 13 amino acids. Germline CDR1 and CDR2: GTSNPN and SVGIG (reference sequence). This CDR3 reads CAWTVNLNTEAFF. The CDR3 coding sequence is TGTGCCTGGACAGTGAACTTGAACACTGAAGCTTTCTTT.

The rearrangement joins TRBV19 to TRBJ2-2, with D possibly matching TRBD1 (6 bases). Germline CDR1 and CDR2: LNHDA and SQIVND (reference sequence). Trimming cost V 3 bases and J 3 bases, with 11 bases left between them. The CDR3 is made up of 15 amino acids. CDR3 DNA sequence: TGTGCCAGTAGTATTCGACAGGACTACACCGGGGAGCTGTTTTTT. Amino acids: CASSIRQDYTGELFF.

The genes are TRBV6-5 and TRBJ2-2; no clear D. The V end lost 6 bases, the J end lost 1 base, and 9 bases lay between the germline ends. Germline assignment: CDR1 MNHEY and CDR2 SVGAGI. There are 14 residues in the CDR3. CDR3 DNA: TGTGCCAGCAGAAACTGGGGGAACACCGGGGAGCTGTTTTTT. As protein: CASRNWGNTGELFF.

The chain uses TRBV30 and TRBJ2-3, with a tentative D call TRBD1 (5 bases). Germline lookup yields CDR1 GTSNPN and CDR2 SVGIG (reference sequence). V lost 3 bases and J 6 bases, leaving 19 bases between the germline ends. The CDR3 is 15 residues long. The CDR3 bases are TGTGCCTGGAGCCTTGGGGCCAAGGTGGGGGATACGCAGTATTTT. It yields the protein CAWSLGAKVGDTQYF.

The V gene is TRBV19, the J gene TRBJ1-1; TRBD1 agrees at 7 bases. Trimming took 5 bases from V and 2 from J; bases not matched to a gene: 11. Germline CDR1 and CDR2: LNHDA and SQIVND (reference sequence). The CDR3 is 16 amino acids. CDR3 bases: TGTGCCAGTAGTCCCCTAGACAGGGATTTAAACACTGAAGCTTTCTTT. It codes for CASSPLDRDLNTEAFF.

This clone was detected only once. The rearrangement links TRBV19 to TRBJ1-5; maybe TRBD1 (6 bases). The germline V gene has CDR1 LNHDA and CDR2 SQIVND (reference sequence). This CDR3 contains 14 residues. V shed 7 bases and J shed 5 bases, with 15 bases lying between them. CDR3 sequence reads: CASKFSQGHQPQHF. In DNA form, the CDR3 reads TGTGCCAGTAAGTTTTCGCAGGGGCATCAGCCCCAGCATTTT.

This clone was seen once. The chain has TRBV28 and TRBJ2-1; the match to TRBD2 covers 10 bases. This CDR3 is 15 amino acids long. After removal of 6 bases from V and 7 bases from J, the junction contained 9 bases not matched to a gene. The germline V gene encodes CDR1 MDHEN and CDR2 SYDVKM. As DNA, the CDR3 is TGTGCCAGCAGGTCCAGCGGGAGGGCCCTGAATGAGCAGTTCTTC. Translating gives CASRSSGRALNEQFF.

This rearrangement joins TRBV19 to TRBJ1-5; a weak D match, TRBD1 (6 bases). Germline V lookup: CDR1 LNHDA, CDR2 SQIVND (reference sequence). Trimming shortened V by 9 bases and J by 1 base, and 13 bases separated the two germline ends. This CDR3 contains 14 residues. CDR3 in DNA: TGTGCCAGCCTACTCGGACAGAGCAATCAGCCCCAGCATTTT. It codes for CASLLGQSNQPQHF.

The gene calls are TRBV5-4 and TRBJ2-1, with D maybe TRBD1 (6 bases). Germline V gene lookup returns CDR1 SGHNT and CDR2 YYREEE (reference sequence). The V end lost 4 bases, the J end lost 2 bases, and 13 bases lay between the germline ends. The length of the CDR3 is 15 residues. The CDR3 bases are TGTGCCAGCAGCAACAGGGTACTAGCCTACAATGAGCAGTTCTTC. Amino acid sequence: CASSNRVLAYNEQFF.

The chain is built from TRBV6-5 and TRBJ2-1; tentatively, D is TRBD1 (5 bases). Deletions cut 2 bases from V and 10 bases from J, with 9 bases between. The germline V gene encodes CDR1 MNHEY and CDR2 SVGAGI. This CDR3 is 12 amino acids long. The CDR3 protein is CASSYGRTEQFF. As DNA, the CDR3 is TGTGCCAGCAGTTACGGGCGGACAGAGCAGTTCTTC.

This clone was seen once. The chain joins TRBV28 to TRBJ1-3; perhaps TRBD1 as D (5 bases). V lost 6 bases, J lost 4 bases, and 10 bases lay in between. The CDR3 is 13 residues long. Per germline, CDR1 MDHEN and CDR2 SYDVKM. The CDR3 DNA reads TGTGCCAGCAGCCGCCCAGGGGGAAACACCATATATTTT. Protein product: CASSRPGGNTIYF.

This clone has more than one count but fewer than ten. This rearrangement joins TRBV7-9 to TRBJ1-1, with D possibly matching TRBD1 (5 bases). Trimming stripped 0 bases from V and 0 bases from J, with 11 bases between. The germline V gene has CDR1 SEHNR and CDR2 FQNEAQ (reference sequence). The CDR3 spans 16 residues. CDR3 nucleotides: TGTGCCAGCAGCTTAGCCTTGGGGCCGGTGAACACTGAAGCTTTCTTT. It specifies CASSLALGPVNTEAFF.

The chain recombines TRBV28 with TRBJ1-5, with a weak D call TRBD1 (5 bases). Trimming took 6 bases from V and 6 from J, leaving 15 bases between them. The germline V gene encodes CDR1 MDHEN and CDR2 SYDVKM. The CDR3 contains 14 residues. The CDR3 sequence is CASSGGGLSQPQHF. The CDR3 region has the DNA TGTGCCAGCAGCGGGGGGGGGTTAAGTCAGCCCCAGCATTTT. Full variable domain (missing parts from reference TRBV28 and TRBJ1-5): DVKVTQSSRYLVKRTGEKVFLECVQDMDHENMFWYRQDPGLGLRLIYFSYDVKMKEKGDIPEGYSVSREKKERFSLILESASTNQTSMYLCASSGGGLSQPQHFGDGTRLSIL.

V usage is TRBV7-2 and J usage is TRBJ2-5, with TRBD1 identical over 9 bases. Germline V gene sequence: CDR1 SGHTA, CDR2 FQGNSA. V shed 6 bases, J shed 2 bases, and the junction held 4 bases outside the gene matches. There are 14 residues in the CDR3. DNA of the CDR3: TGTGCCAGCAGTACCGGGACAGGGCAAGAGACCCAGTACTTC. Translation: CASSTGTGQETQYF.

The chain links TRBV5-1 to TRBJ2-2, with 8 bases fitting TRBD2. Germline V gives CDR1 SGHRS, CDR2 YFSETQ. The V and J ends lost 3 bases and 5 bases, in that order; junction bases with no gene match: 6. CDR3 length: 15 amino acids. CDR3 sequence (DNA): TGCGCCAGCAGCTCGGGACTAGAGGGGACCGGGGAGCTGTTTTTT. It yields the protein CASSSGLEGTGELFF.

V is TRBV9 and J is TRBJ1-2; no reliable D call. The CDR3 is 13 residues long. Germline V gives CDR1 SGDLS, CDR2 YYNGEE. V lost 0 bases, J lost 5 bases, and 8 bases lay in between. The CDR3 loop is CASSVGGGYGYTF. Here the CDR3 DNA reads TGTGCCAGCAGCGTAGGGGGTGGGTATGGCTACACCTTC.

The chain couples TRBV30 to TRBJ2-1; TRBD2 matches 10 bases. In germline, CDR1 is GTSNPN, CDR2 SVGIG (reference sequence). The CDR3 is 16 amino acids. V lost 2 bases to trimming and J lost 7 bases; unmatched junction nucleotides: 11. DNA for the CDR3: TGTGCCTGGAGTTGGTCTAGCGGGAGCCCCGGGAATGAGCAGTTCTTC. Its translation: CAWSWSSGSPGNEQFF. The complete variable domain, with remaining parts taken from reference TRBV30 and TRBJ2-1, reads SQTIHQWPATLVQPVGSPLSLECTVEGTSNPNLYWYRQAAGRGLQLLFYSVGIGQISSEVPQNLSASRPQDRQFILSSKKLLLSDSGFYLCAWSWSSGSPGNEQFFGPGTRLTVL.

This clone was detected only once. The chain joins TRBV5-5 to TRBJ2-1; 11 bases map to TRBD1. After removal of 4 bases from V and 4 bases from J, the junction contained 4 bases not matched to a gene. Germline loops: CDR1 SGHKS, CDR2 YYEKEE (reference sequence). The length of the CDR3 is 15 residues. CDR3: CASSRGQGDYNEQFF. CDR3 in DNA: TGTGCCAGCAGCAGGGGACAGGGGGATTACAATGAGCAGTTCTTC. The full variable domain, completed using reference TRBV5-5 and TRBJ2-1, is DAGVTQSPTHLIKTRGQQVTLRCSPISGHKSVSWYQQVLGQGPQFIFQYYEKEERGRGNFPDRFSARQFPNYSSELNVNALLLGDSALYLCASSRGQGDYNEQFFGPGTRLTVL.

J is TRBJ2-3 and V is TRBV19; 11 nucleotides line up with TRBD1. The length of the CDR3 is 17 residues. With 6 bases clipped from V and 3 bases from J, the junction kept 11 bases outside the gene matches. Germline-derived CDR1 and CDR2 are LNHDA and SQIVND (reference sequence). Here the CDR3 reads CASSPIRDRGLTDTQYF. In DNA form, the CDR3 reads TGTGCCAGTAGCCCAATCCGGGACAGGGGGTTAACAGATACGCAGTATTTT.

This clone appeared a few times. This chain connects TRBV9 to TRBJ2-1, with TRBD1 as a possible D gene (7 bases). Trimming shortened V by 3 bases and J by 7 bases, and 17 bases separated the two germline ends. CDR3 length equals 15 residues. CDR1 is SGDLS and CDR2 is YYNGEE in the germline V gene. CDR3 in amino acids: CASSATPTGRNEQFF. CDR3 nucleotide sequence: TGTGCCAGCAGCGCGACCCCGACAGGGAGGAATGAGCAGTTCTTC.